The 3 T cell receptor beta chains below come from one sample, sequenced in a study of beta chain features in type 1 diabetes. General study results and limits: Significant though moderate, a shortening of TCRB CDR3s appeared in all four CD4+ subsets of Type 1 diabetes patients.

The antigens of these receptors remain unknown. Since all of the isolated RNA was reverse transcribed, expressed TCRB transcripts were what got sequenced. The method was immunoSEQ multiplex PCR; TCRdb's version includes in-frame clones alone and lacks a portion of them. The sample holds over 120,000 clones, 10% to 15% seen once. The specimen sequenced was central memory CD4+ T cells from blood. Every receptor here comes from a young man with type 1 diabetes.

The V and J genes are TRBV2 and TRBJ2-5; 7 positions match TRBD2. The CDR3 consists of 16 residues. Germline V lookup: CDR1 SNHLY, CDR2 FYNNEI. V lost 3 bases to trimming and J lost 4 bases; unmatched junction nucleotides: 11. The CDR3: CASSDWGTTLLETQYF. CDR3 bases: TGTGCCAGCAGTGATTGGGGGACTACGCTACTAGAGACCCAGTACTTC.

This clone was observed a handful of times. The chain couples TRBV7-2 to TRBJ2-1; 9 positions agree with TRBD1. The CDR3 has 16 residues. In germline, CDR1 is SGHTA, CDR2 FQGNSA. Trimming cost V 4 bases and J 4 bases; bases outside gene matches: 8. The CDR3: CASSYTQGARYNEQFF. The CDR3 nucleotides are TGTGCCAGCAGCTACACACAGGGGGCGAGGTACAATGAGCAGTTCTTC. The complete variable domain, with remaining parts taken from reference TRBV7-2 and TRBJ2-1, reads GAGVSQSPSNKVTEKGKDVELRCDPISGHTALYWYRQSLGQGLEFLIYFQGNSAPDKSGLPSDRFSAERTGGSVSTLTIQRTQQEDSAVYLCASSYTQGARYNEQFFGPGTRLTVL.

Comment on this clone: Compared with germline, one end of the junction differs, possibly owing to a read error. The chain employs TRBV7-2 and TRBJ2-5; D gene unclear. Germline loops: CDR1 SGHTA, CDR2 FQGNSA. The CDR3 contains 13 residues. CDR3 region: CANSPRPRETQYF. Written as DNA, the CDR3 is TGTGCCAACAGCCCTCGACCCAGGGAGACCCAGTACTTC.